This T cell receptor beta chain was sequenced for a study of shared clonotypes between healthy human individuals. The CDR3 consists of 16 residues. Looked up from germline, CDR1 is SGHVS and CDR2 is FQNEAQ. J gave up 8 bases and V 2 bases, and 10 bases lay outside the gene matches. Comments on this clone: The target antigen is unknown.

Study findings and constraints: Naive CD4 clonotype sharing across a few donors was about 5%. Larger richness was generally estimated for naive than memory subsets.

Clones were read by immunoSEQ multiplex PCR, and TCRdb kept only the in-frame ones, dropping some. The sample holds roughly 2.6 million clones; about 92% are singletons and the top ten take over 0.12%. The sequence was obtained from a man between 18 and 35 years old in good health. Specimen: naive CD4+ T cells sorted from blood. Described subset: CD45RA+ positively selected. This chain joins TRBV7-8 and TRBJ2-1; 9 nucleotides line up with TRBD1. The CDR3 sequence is CASSLSDRGSSHEQFF. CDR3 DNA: TGTGCCAGCAGCTTATCGGACAGGGGCAGCTCCCATGAGCAGTTCTTC.